One sample yielded the 12 T cell receptor beta chains listed below, sequenced in a study of blood T cells in healthy people across ages. A J-beta primer mix and a sample-barcoded 5' primer were used in a second PCR of roughly 6 to 12 cycles. TCRdb re-analysed the 5' RACE reads in MiXCR, keeping a single row per CDR3 protein. The sample includes 1 million or so distinct CDR3 sequences, roughly a quarter of them seen just once. This sample also appeared in a second study, on T cells of mothers and their children.

Input material: blood. The receptors here all came from a girl aged 2-15 years in good health.

V usage is TRBV2 and J usage is TRBJ2-4, with a possible D match to TRBD2 (6 bases). The V gene lost 3 bases and the J gene lost 0 bases, with 24 bases spanning the gap. The germline V gene encodes CDR1 SNHLY and CDR2 FYNNEI. CDR3 length: 20 residues. The CDR3 spells CASSDFGEIPVGGAKNIQYF. The CDR3 DNA follows: TGTGCCAGCAGTGATTTCGGAGAGATTCCAGTGGGAGGAGCCAAAAACATTCAGTACTTC. The variable domain in full, with the rest retrieved from reference TRBV2 and TRBJ2-4, is EPEVTQTPSHQVTQMGQEVILRCVPISNHLYFYWYRQILGQKVEFLVSFYNNEISEKSEIFDDQFSVERPDGSNFTLKIRSTKLEDSAMYFCASSDFGEIPVGGAKNIQYFGAGTRLSVL.

The chain joins TRBV29-1 to TRBJ2-7; D is ambiguous. Germline assignment: CDR1 SQVTM and CDR2 ANQGSEA. This CDR3 comprises 13 residues. Between the trimmed V and J ends, which lost 7 bases and 0 bases, there was a span of 13 bases. CDR3: CSAATEDSYEQYF. The CDR3 region has the DNA TGCAGCGCTGCGACTGAGGACTCCTACGAGCAGTACTTC.

The chain is built from TRBV15 and TRBJ2-5, with D perhaps TRBD1 (5 bases). The end of the DNA is better explained by TRBJ2-7, so the J call may be wrong. Germline-derived CDR1 and CDR2 are LNHNV and YYDKDF (reference sequence). The CDR3 is 15 residues long. The CDR3 DNA reads as TGTGCCACCAGCAGAGATGGTGGTAAGGACAACGAGCAGTACTTC. As protein: CATSRDGGKDNEQYF.

This clonotype turned up a few times. This chain uses TRBV28 with TRBJ1-1; D is uncertain. The germline V gene has CDR1 MDHEN and CDR2 SYDVKM. The CDR3 covers 11 residues. V was shortened by 7 bases and J by 11 bases, with 14 bases between the two germline ends. The CDR3 protein is CASIRDYLAFF. The CDR3, as DNA: TGTGCCAGCATAAGAGATTATTTGGCTTTCTTT.

There are a few counts of this clonotype. The rearrangement links TRBV29-1 to TRBJ1-1; D is uncertain. CDR1 SQVTM and CDR2 ANQGSEA come from the germline V gene. V lost 5 bases and J lost 2, with 18 bases in between. The CDR3 is 15 amino acids. In nucleotides, the CDR3 is TGCAGCGTTCCCGGGTCCGTAGATCGCAACACTGAAGCTTTCTTT. It encodes CSVPGSVDRNTEAFF.

This chain connects TRBV7-9 to TRBJ2-3; tentatively, D is TRBD2 (6 bases). Trimming took 1 base from V and 4 from J, leaving 21 bases between them. The length of the CDR3 is 18 residues. CDR1 and CDR2 from the germline V gene are SEHNR and FQNEAQ (reference sequence). This chain's CDR3 is CASSLVLLVGSDADTQYF. CDR3 sequence (DNA): TGTGCCAGCAGCTTAGTATTGCTGGTCGGGAGCGACGCAGATACGCAGTATTTT. Full variable domain (rest looked up from reference TRBV7-9 and TRBJ2-3): DTGVSQNPRHKITKRGQNVTFRCDPISEHNRLYWYRQTLGQGPEFLTYFQNEAQLEKSRLLSDRFSAERPKGSFSTLEIQRTEQGDSAMYLCASSLVLLVGSDADTQYFGPGTRLTVL.

V usage is TRBV10-3 and J usage is TRBJ2-1; 7 bases fit TRBD2. This CDR3 region has 14 residues. Trimming at V came to 3 bases and at J to 5 bases, leaving 4 bases not matched to a gene. Germline CDR1 is ENHRY and CDR2 is SYGVKD. CDR3 amino acids: CAISDRTRNNEQFF. CDR3 DNA: TGTGCCATCAGTGACAGGACTAGAAACAATGAGCAGTTCTTC.

This clonotype was counted only a few times. At one end the junction does not follow the germline gene, possibly because of a read error. This chain links TRBV12-3 or TRBV12-4 with TRBJ2-5; no firm D call. This CDR3 is built from 12 residues. The CDR3 region has the DNA TGTGCCAGCAGTTTCGAGCAAGAGACCAAGTACTTC. As protein: CASSFEQETKYF.

V gene TRBV2 combines with J gene TRBJ2-4; a weak D match, TRBD2 (6 bases). Trimming took off 2 bases at V and 0 bases at J, with 17 bases between the two ends. Germline-derived CDR1 and CDR2 are SNHLY and FYNNEI. The CDR3 is 18 residues long. Written as DNA, the CDR3 is TGTGCCAGCAGTGAAACGTGGAGGGTGGGGATAGCCAAAAACATTCAGTACTTC. Translating it yields CASSETWRVGIAKNIQYF.

This clonotype has more than one count but fewer than ten. The chain employs TRBV4-1 and TRBJ2-3; D ambiguous. The CDR3 sequence is 15 residues long. V lost 1 base to trimming and J lost 1 base, with 9 bases between them. Germline V gene data show CDR1 as MGHRA and CDR2 as YSYEKL. CDR3 sequence: CASSQVGRGTDTQYF. The CDR3 DNA sequence: TGCGCCAGCAGCCAAGTAGGTAGGGGCACAGATACGCAGTATTTT.

A few counts support this clonotype. The chain recombines TRBV29-1 with TRBJ1-1; tentatively, D is TRBD1 (6 bases). The CDR3 extends over 14 amino acids. CDR1 is SQVTM and CDR2 is ANQGSEA in the germline V gene. V lost 7 bases and J lost 0, with 15 bases in between. In DNA form, the CDR3 reads TGCAGCGCCAATCCAGGGGTACTGAACACTGAAGCTTTCTTT. Protein sequence: CSANPGVLNTEAFF.

This clonotype was observed a handful of times. V usage is TRBV6-2 or TRBV6-3 and J usage is TRBJ1-1, with D tentatively TRBD1 (5 bases). Germline loops: CDR1 MNHEY, CDR2 SVGEGT. This CDR3 region has 15 residues. Trimming removed 11 bases at V and 1 base at J, with 20 bases between. CDR3 region: CAAGLGRDGNTEAFF. The CDR3 region has the DNA TGTGCCGCCGGATTGGGACGGGACGGGAACACTGAAGCTTTCTTT.